Each of the 5 T cell receptor beta chains below was sequenced from the same sample in a study of blood T cells in healthy people across ages. Through a sample-barcoded 5' primer and a J-beta primer mix, a second PCR was run for about 7 to 12 cycles. TCRdb reprocessed the 5' RACE reads via MiXCR and lists one record per CDR3 protein. The sample lists 700,000 to 900,000 distinct CDR3 sequences; about a quarter were seen once. These data were also filed under a second study, of T cells of mothers and their children.

Sample: blood. These receptors were obtained from a boy between 10 and 17 years old in good health.

The chain links TRBV11-2 to TRBJ2-2; D is ambiguous. With 5 bases removed from V and 0 bases from J, the gap between germline ends came to 13 bases. Germline V gene lookup returns CDR1 SGHAT and CDR2 FQNNGV. This CDR3 spans 16 amino acids. CDR3 nucleotides: TGTGCCAGCAGCCTCTTTGACTTGGCGAACACCGGGGAGCTGTTTTTT. It specifies CASSLFDLANTGELFF.

CDR3 nucleotide sequence: TGTGCCACCAGTAAGGCTAGCGGTTTCACCGGGGAGCTGTTTTTT. Its translation is CATSKASGFTGELFF. The chain is built from TRBV24-1 and TRBJ2-2; 7 nucleotides align to TRBD2. V was pared by 6 bases and J by 4 bases, with 7 bases of the junction left unmatched. In germline, CDR1 is KGHDR, CDR2 SFDVKD. The CDR3 is 15 amino acids.

The chain is built from TRBV5-1 and TRBJ1-1; tentatively, D is TRBD1 (5 bases). This CDR3 has 13 residues. V was cut by 0 bases and J by 6 bases, with 9 bases left in between. Germline CDR1 SGHRS, CDR2 YFSETQ. This chain's CDR3 is CASSLERGAEAFF. The CDR3 DNA sequence: TGCGCCAGCAGCTTGGAAAGGGGAGCTGAAGCTTTCTTT.

This clonotype turned up a few times. The CDR3 DNA reads TGTGCCACCAGTGACCCCGCTGGGGGGGCACCGGATACGCAGTATTTT. This codes for CATSDPAGGAPDTQYF. The chain recombines TRBV24-1 with TRBJ2-3; D is possibly TRBD2 (7 bases). The V end was cut by 4 bases, the J end by 6 bases, with 19 bases between. The CDR3 is 16 amino acids. Per the germline V gene, CDR1 is KGHDR and CDR2 is SFDVKD.

Only a few counts were recorded for this clonotype. The chain combines TRBV2 with TRBJ1-4, with D possibly matching TRBD1 (6 bases). Germline CDR1 and CDR2: SNHLY and FYNNEI. V gave up 11 bases and J gave up 5 bases, with 15 bases separating them. The CDR3 is 13 residues long. The CDR3: CAARRGANEKLFF. CDR3 DNA: TGTGCCGCAAGGAGGGGGGCGAATGAAAAACTGTTTTTT.